These 24 T cell receptor beta chains were sequenced from one sample in a study of control samples from healthy donors and cancer patients. Using immunoSEQ multiplex PCR, the repertoire was profiled, and TCRdb retains in-frame clones only, with some absent. The table includes some 120,000 clones, 90% to 95% detected once. The specimen sequenced was blood. The receptors originated from a woman aged 18-35 years in good health.

The V and J genes are TRBV9 and TRBJ1-4, with 10 bases lining up with TRBD1. The V gene's germline CDR1 is SGDLS and CDR2 YYNGEE. V dropped 4 bases and J dropped 17; count of bases not matched to a gene: 8. The CDR3 contains 12 residues. In nucleotides, the CDR3 is TGTGCCAGCAGCCGGACAGGGGGAGATCCTTTTTTT. It codes for CASSRTGGDPFF.

The chain joins TRBV20-1 to TRBJ1-2; 8 bases align to TRBD1. V lost 3 bases to trimming and J lost 8 bases; unmatched junction nucleotides: 2. Germline V lookup: CDR1 DFQATT, CDR2 SNEGSKA (reference sequence). This CDR3 region has 11 residues. This chain's CDR3 is CSARDRDGYTF. The DNA of the CDR3 is TGCAGTGCTAGGGACAGGGACGGCTACACCTTC.

CDR3: CASKRQGAGEPQHF. In DNA form, the CDR3 reads TGTGCCAGCAAGAGACAGGGGGCGGGTGAGCCCCAGCATTTT. The V call is TRBV6-5, the J call TRBJ1-5; 10 bases match TRBD1. Trimming removed 7 bases from V and 8 bases from J; junction bases left unmatched: 8. CDR3 length equals 14 residues. Germline lookup yields CDR1 MNHEY and CDR2 SVGAGI.

J is TRBJ1-1 and V is TRBV6-6, with 9 bases lining up with TRBD1. The V gene's germline CDR1 is MNHNY and CDR2 SVGAGI (reference sequence). This CDR3 region has 14 residues. J was trimmed by 6 bases and V by 2 bases; bases with no gene match: 4. The CDR3 sequence: CASSYGQGISEAFF. The DNA for the CDR3 is TGTGCCAGCAGTTACGGACAGGGGATCTCTGAAGCTTTCTTT.

The chain combines TRBV24-1 with TRBJ2-2; no definite D call. V gave up 6 bases and J gave up 3 bases, with 1 base separating them. This CDR3 region has 11 residues. The V gene's germline CDR1 is KGHDR and CDR2 SFDVKD. The chain's CDR3 is CATSYTGELFF. DNA for the CDR3: TGTGCCACCAGTTACACCGGGGAGCTGTTTTTT.

The genes are TRBV7-3 and TRBJ1-2; 12 nucleotides align to TRBD1. The trim removed 0 bases at V and 8 bases at J, leaving 1 base unmatched. Germline CDR1 is SGHTA and CDR2 is FQGTGA. The CDR3 sequence is 14 residues long. The CDR3 protein is CASSLTGTGGGYTF. The CDR3 nucleotides are TGTGCCAGCAGCTTAACCGGGACAGGGGGCGGCTACACCTTC.

The chain employs TRBV5-6 and TRBJ1-4, with 8 bases fitting TRBD1. The germline gives CDR1 SGHDT, CDR2 YYEEEE. The V segment lost 3 bases and the J segment 4 bases; nucleotides outside the gene matches: 2. The CDR3 has 14 amino acids. The CDR3 protein is CASSSTGDNEKLFF. Written as DNA, the CDR3 is TGTGCCAGCAGCTCGACAGGGGATAATGAAAAACTGTTTTTT.

The V gene is TRBV7-2, the J gene TRBJ2-3; TRBD2 agrees at 8 bases. The length of the CDR3 is 13 residues. V was clipped by 3 bases and J by 7 bases; unmatched bases: 3. The germline CDR1 and CDR2 sequences are SGHTA and FQGNSA. The CDR3 loop is CASSLGGRNTQYF. As DNA, the CDR3 is TGTGCCAGCAGCTTGGGCGGGAGGAATACGCAGTATTTT.

In its sample, this clone was seen once. The CDR3 spells CASSDQAKNIQYF. CDR3 in DNA: TGTGCCAGCAGCGACCAAGCCAAAAACATTCAGTACTTC. This rearrangement joins TRBV12-3 or TRBV12-4 to TRBJ2-4; D gene ambiguous. This CDR3 region has 13 residues. V gave up 6 bases and J gave up 0 bases, with 6 bases separating them.

This chain joins TRBV29-1 and TRBJ1-1; no clear D. This CDR3 has 13 amino acids. The germline V and J ends were trimmed by 6 bases and 0 bases, with 11 bases remaining between them. Looked up from germline, CDR1 is SQVTM and CDR2 is ANQGSEA. The CDR3 reads CSVRFRMNTEAFF. As DNA, the CDR3 is TGCAGCGTCAGGTTTAGAATGAACACTGAAGCTTTCTTT. The complete variable domain, with remaining parts taken from reference TRBV29-1 and TRBJ1-1, reads SAVISQKPSRDICQRGTSLTIQCQVDSQVTMMFWYRQQPGQSLTLIATANQGSEATYESGFVIDKFPISRPNLTFSTLTVSNMSPEDSSIYLCSVRFRMNTEAFFGQGTRLTVV.

CDR3 loop: CASNLGWTGELFF. In nucleotides, the CDR3 is TGTGCCAGCAACCTTGGGTGGACCGGGGAGCTGTTTTTT. The chain combines TRBV28 with TRBJ2-2; no clear D gene. V was trimmed by 7 bases and J by 5 bases, leaving 11 bases between them. Germline V gives CDR1 MDHEN, CDR2 SYDVKM. The CDR3 is 13 residues long.

The chain links TRBV5-5 to TRBJ1-3; D unclear. Germline loops: CDR1 SGHKS, CDR2 YYEKEE (reference sequence). The CDR3 covers 14 residues. The V end was cut by 0 bases, the J end by 4 bases, with 8 bases between. As DNA, the CDR3 is TGTGCCAGCAGCTTGGCGGGGATCGGAAACACCATATATTTT. It is translated as CASSLAGIGNTIYF.

The V call is TRBV5-4, the J call TRBJ2-1; the match to TRBD1 covers 7 bases. Trimming took 3 bases from V and 0 from J; bases not matched to a gene: 18. Germline values: CDR1 SGHNT, CDR2 YYREEE (reference sequence). This CDR3 has 20 amino acids. For the CDR3, the DNA is TGTGCCAGCAGCTGGGATGGGGACAGCCTTAAAAAAGTCTCCTACAATGAGCAGTTCTTC. Protein sequence: CASSWDGDSLKKVSYNEQFF.

The CDR3 here is CASSLRVEVNEKLFF. The CDR3 DNA follows: TGTGCCAGCAGTTTAAGGGTAGAGGTGAATGAAAAACTGTTTTTT. V usage is TRBV28 and J usage is TRBJ1-4; D is ambiguous. This CDR3 comprises 15 residues. Trimming shortened V by 2 bases and J by 5 bases, and 12 bases separated the two germline ends. Looked up from germline, CDR1 is MDHEN and CDR2 is SYDVKM.

The J gene is TRBJ2-7, the V gene TRBV29-1, with D possibly being TRBD1 or TRBD2 (5 bases each). Germline V gene lookup returns CDR1 SQVTM and CDR2 ANQGSEA. This CDR3 has 11 residues. Trimming took 6 bases from V and 5 from J, leaving 11 bases between them. The CDR3 sequence: CSVGWGNEQYF. In DNA, the CDR3 is TGCAGCGTAGGGTGGGGGAACGAGCAGTACTTC.

The chain uses TRBV12-3 or TRBV12-4 and TRBJ1-5; 7 nucleotides line up with TRBD1. Germline trimming cut 8 bases from V and 4 bases from J; bases unmatched to any gene: 2. This CDR3 has 12 residues. The CDR3 reads CASAGQNQPQHF. CDR3 nucleotides: TGTGCCAGCGCGGGACAGAATCAGCCCCAGCATTTT.

The rearrangement uses TRBV28 and TRBJ1-5, with 7 bases matching TRBD1. This CDR3 has 15 amino acids. The junction had 9 bases not matched to a gene; V was cut back by 7 bases and J by 3 bases. Germline CDR1 reads MDHEN; CDR2 reads SYDVKM. The CDR3 is CASTPWDSLNQPQHF. The CDR3 nucleotides are TGTGCCAGCACCCCCTGGGACAGCCTCAATCAGCCCCAGCATTTT. Full variable domain (remainder filled in from reference TRBV28 and TRBJ1-5): DVKVTQSSRYLVKRTGEKVFLECVQDMDHENMFWYRQDPGLGLRLIYFSYDVKMKEKGDIPEGYSVSREKKERFSLILESASTNQTSMYLCASTPWDSLNQPQHFGDGTRLSIL.

The V and J genes are TRBV28 and TRBJ2-2; D is unresolved. This CDR3 comprises 12 residues. With 7 bases removed from V and 7 bases from J, the gap between germline ends came to 10 bases. Germline loops: CDR1 MDHEN, CDR2 SYDVKM. CDR3 region: CASNTNGGELFF. CDR3 DNA sequence: TGTGCCAGCAACACCAATGGCGGGGAGCTGTTTTTT. The variable domain in full, with the rest retrieved from reference TRBV28 and TRBJ2-2, is DVKVTQSSRYLVKRTGEKVFLECVQDMDHENMFWYRQDPGLGLRLIYFSYDVKMKEKGDIPEGYSVSREKKERFSLILESASTNQTSMYLCASNTNGGELFFGEGSRLTVL.

The genes are TRBV10-2 and TRBJ1-5, with D uncertain. Germline CDR1 WSHSY, CDR2 SAAADI. The V and J ends lost 9 bases and 2 bases respectively, with 8 bases between them. The CDR3 sequence is 12 residues long. The CDR3 spells CASNWGNQPQHF. For the CDR3, the DNA is TGCGCCAGTAATTGGGGCAATCAGCCCCAGCATTTT.

J is TRBJ2-5 and V is TRBV6-2 or TRBV6-3; TRBD2 matches 9 bases. The CDR3 is 17 amino acids. Germline values: CDR1 MNHEY, CDR2 SVGEGT. The V gene end was trimmed by 2 bases and the J gene end by 2 bases; junction bases not matched to a gene: 9. The CDR3 DNA sequence: TGTGCCAGCAGTTACAAGTGGGCTAGCGGGGATCAAGAGACCCAGTACTTC. Its protein is CASSYKWASGDQETQYF.

The rearrangement joins TRBV12-5 to TRBJ2-1; 12 bases fit TRBD2. V shed 0 bases and J 9 bases; nucleotides not matched to a gene: 9. The CDR3 is 17 residues long. CDR1 is LGHNT and CDR2 is FRNRAP in the germline V gene. CDR3 loop: CASGLVRASGGAGEQFF. CDR3 nucleotides: TGTGCTAGTGGTTTGGTAAGGGCTAGCGGGGGGGCAGGTGAGCAGTTCTTC. The whole variable domain, filled in from reference TRBV12-5 and TRBJ2-1, reads DARVTQTPRHKVTEMGQEVTMRCQPILGHNTVFWYRQTMMQGLELLAYFRNRAPLDDSGMPKDRFSAEMPDATLATLKIQPSEPRDSAVYFCASGLVRASGGAGEQFFGPGTRLTVL.

The V call is TRBV5-1, the J call TRBJ2-7, with no clear D. Trimming removed 2 bases at V and 0 bases at J, with 0 bases between. This CDR3 region has 11 residues. CDR1 SGHRS and CDR2 YFSETQ come from the germline V gene. CDR3 protein: CASSFSYEQYF. Written as DNA, the CDR3 is TGCGCCAGCAGCTTCTCCTACGAGCAGTACTTC.

The chain joins TRBV27 to TRBJ2-6; 10 bases fit TRBD1. CDR3 length equals 19 residues. Trimming cost V 2 bases and J 0 bases; bases outside gene matches: 7. Germline CDR1 and CDR2: MNHEY and SMNVEV (reference sequence). The CDR3 region has the DNA TGTGCCAGCAGTTTACTCGGACAGGGGGTGGGCTCTGGGGCCAACGTCCTGACTTTC. Amino acid sequence: CASSLLGQGVGSGANVLTF. Using reference TRBV27 and TRBJ2-6 for the parts outside the CDR3, the full variable domain is EAQVTQNPRYLITVTGKKLTVTCSQNMNHEYMSWYRQDPGLGLRQIYYSMNVEVTDKGDVPEGYKVSRKEKRNFPLILESPSPNQTSLYFCASSLLGQGVGSGANVLTFGAGSRLTVL.

This chain joins TRBV28 and TRBJ2-7; 9 bases are a match to TRBD1. V was pared by 6 bases and J by 2 bases, with 8 bases of the junction left unmatched. There are 15 residues in the CDR3. Germline V gene data show CDR1 as MDHEN and CDR2 as SYDVKM. Written as DNA, the CDR3 is TGTGCCAGCAGGGGCCCCGGGACAGGGACCTACGAGCAGTACTTC. Protein sequence: CASRGPGTGTYEQYF.